This T cell receptor beta chain was observed in a study of blood T cell repertoires in COVID-19. Turning to the study itself: Samples representing acute and convalescent COVID-19 were sourced from the United States, Italy and Spain.

V lost 3 bases and J lost 1, with 6 bases in between. This CDR3 is built from 13 residues. Per germline, CDR1 LNHDA and CDR2 SQIVND (reference sequence). In the authors' methods: Reference gene primer amplification gave estimated nucleated cell counts. Using immunoSEQ multiplex PCR, the repertoire was profiled, and TCRdb retains in-frame clones only, with some absent. For V, J and clone size, that table is used; D and trimming come from the DNA. The sample comprises 130,000 or so clones, 65% to 85% of which are singletons, and about 5.5% rests with the top ten. Input material: peripheral blood. The origin of this receptor is a man aged 80 or over with active or convalescent COVID-19. This chain links TRBV19 with TRBJ1-1; D remains ambiguous. The CDR3 nucleotides are TGTGCCAGTAGTATGGCGGCGAACACTGAAGCTTTCTTT. This gives the protein CASSMAANTEAFF.